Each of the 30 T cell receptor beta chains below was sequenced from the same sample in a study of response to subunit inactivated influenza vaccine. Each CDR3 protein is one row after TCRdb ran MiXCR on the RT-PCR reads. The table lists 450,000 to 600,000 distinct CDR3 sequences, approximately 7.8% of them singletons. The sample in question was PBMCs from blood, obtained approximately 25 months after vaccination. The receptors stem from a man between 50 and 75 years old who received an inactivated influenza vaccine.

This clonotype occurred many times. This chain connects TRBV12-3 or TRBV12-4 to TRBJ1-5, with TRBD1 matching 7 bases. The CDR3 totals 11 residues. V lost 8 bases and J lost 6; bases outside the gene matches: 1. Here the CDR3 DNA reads TGTGCCAGCCAGGGGGGTCAGCCCCAGCATTTT. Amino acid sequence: CASQGGQPQHF.

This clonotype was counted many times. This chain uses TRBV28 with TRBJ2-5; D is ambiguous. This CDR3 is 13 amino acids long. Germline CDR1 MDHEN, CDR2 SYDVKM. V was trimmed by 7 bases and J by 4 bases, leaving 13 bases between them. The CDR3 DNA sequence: TGTGCCAGCACCGCTGCGAACGTAGAGACCCAGTACTTC. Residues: CASTAANVETQYF.

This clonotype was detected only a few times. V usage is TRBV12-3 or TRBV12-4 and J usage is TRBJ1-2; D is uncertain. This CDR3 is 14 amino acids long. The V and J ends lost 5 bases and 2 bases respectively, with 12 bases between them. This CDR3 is CASSTPGPNYGYTF. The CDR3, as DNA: TGTGCCAGCAGTACCCCCGGGCCAAACTATGGCTACACCTTC.

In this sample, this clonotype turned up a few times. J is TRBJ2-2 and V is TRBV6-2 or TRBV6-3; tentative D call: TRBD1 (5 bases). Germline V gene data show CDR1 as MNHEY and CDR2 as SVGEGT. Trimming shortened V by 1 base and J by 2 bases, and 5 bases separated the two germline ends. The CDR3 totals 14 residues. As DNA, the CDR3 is TGTGCCAGCAGTTACTGGGGCAACACCGGGGAGCTGTTTTTT. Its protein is CASSYWGNTGELFF.

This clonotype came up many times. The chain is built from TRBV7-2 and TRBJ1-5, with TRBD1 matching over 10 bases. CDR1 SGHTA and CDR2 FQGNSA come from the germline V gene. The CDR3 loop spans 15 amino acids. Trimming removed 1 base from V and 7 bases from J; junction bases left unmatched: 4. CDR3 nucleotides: TGTGCCAGCAGCTTAGTGGACAGGGGGGACCAGCCCCAGCATTTT. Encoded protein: CASSLVDRGDQPQHF.

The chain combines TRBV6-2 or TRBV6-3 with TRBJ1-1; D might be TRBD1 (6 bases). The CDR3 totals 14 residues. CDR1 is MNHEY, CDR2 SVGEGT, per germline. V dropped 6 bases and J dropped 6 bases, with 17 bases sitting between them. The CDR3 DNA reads TGTGCCAGCAGACCCCCAGGGGCCGTAGCTGAAGCTTTCTTT. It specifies CASRPPGAVAEAFF.

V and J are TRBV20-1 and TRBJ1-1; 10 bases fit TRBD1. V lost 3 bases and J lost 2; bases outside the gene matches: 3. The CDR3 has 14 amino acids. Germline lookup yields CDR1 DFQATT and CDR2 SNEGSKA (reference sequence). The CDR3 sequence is CSARTGGKNTEAFF. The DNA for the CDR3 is TGCAGTGCTAGGACAGGGGGCAAAAACACTGAAGCTTTCTTT.

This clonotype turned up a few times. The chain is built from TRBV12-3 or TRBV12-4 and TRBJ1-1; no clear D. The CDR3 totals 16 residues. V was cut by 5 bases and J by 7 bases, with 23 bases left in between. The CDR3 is CASSPGRWVGNDEAFF. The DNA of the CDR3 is TGTGCCAGCAGTCCGGGGAGGTGGGTAGGGAATGATGAAGCTTTCTTT.

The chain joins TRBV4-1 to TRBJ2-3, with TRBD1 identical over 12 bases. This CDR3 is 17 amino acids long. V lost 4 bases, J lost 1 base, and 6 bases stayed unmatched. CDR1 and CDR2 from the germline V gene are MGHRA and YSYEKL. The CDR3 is CASSPRDRGRGTDTQYF. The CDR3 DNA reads TGCGCCAGCAGCCCCCGGGACAGGGGGCGCGGCACAGATACGCAGTATTTT.

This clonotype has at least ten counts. CDR3 in DNA: TGCAGTGCTAGACTTACCGAGCTCCGGGACAGGAGACACACTGAAGCTTTCTTT. This encodes CSARLTELRDRRHTEAFF. V is TRBV20-1 and J is TRBJ1-1; TRBD1 agrees at 8 bases. This CDR3 is built from 18 residues. Germline trimming cut 2 bases from V and 3 bases from J; bases unmatched to any gene: 17. Germline CDR1 DFQATT, CDR2 SNEGSKA (reference sequence).

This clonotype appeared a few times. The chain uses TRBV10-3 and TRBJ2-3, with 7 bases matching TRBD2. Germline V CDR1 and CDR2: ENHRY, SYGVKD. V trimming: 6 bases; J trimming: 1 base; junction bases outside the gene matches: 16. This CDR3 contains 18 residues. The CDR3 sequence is CAIRDDSGRSPGTDTQYF. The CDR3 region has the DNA TGTGCCATCAGGGATGATAGCGGGCGTTCCCCTGGCACAGATACGCAGTATTTT.

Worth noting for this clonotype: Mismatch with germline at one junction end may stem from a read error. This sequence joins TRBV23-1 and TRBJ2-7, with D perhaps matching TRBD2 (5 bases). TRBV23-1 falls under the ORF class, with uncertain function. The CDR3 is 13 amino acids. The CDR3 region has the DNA TGTGCCAGCGGCCCCGGGCCCCTCTACGAGCAGTACTTC. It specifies CASGPGPLYEQYF.

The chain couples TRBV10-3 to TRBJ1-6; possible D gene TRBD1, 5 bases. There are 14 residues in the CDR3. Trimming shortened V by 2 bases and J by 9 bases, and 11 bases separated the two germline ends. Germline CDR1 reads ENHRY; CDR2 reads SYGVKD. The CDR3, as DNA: TGTGCCATCAGTGAGGGTGTTGGGGGTTCACCCCTCCACTTT. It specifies CAISEGVGGSPLHF.

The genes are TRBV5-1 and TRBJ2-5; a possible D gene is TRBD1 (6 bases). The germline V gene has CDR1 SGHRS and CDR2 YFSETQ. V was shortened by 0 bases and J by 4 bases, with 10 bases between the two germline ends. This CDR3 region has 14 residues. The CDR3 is CASSLAQGVETQYF. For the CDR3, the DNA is TGCGCCAGCAGCTTGGCACAGGGTGTAGAGACCCAGTACTTC.

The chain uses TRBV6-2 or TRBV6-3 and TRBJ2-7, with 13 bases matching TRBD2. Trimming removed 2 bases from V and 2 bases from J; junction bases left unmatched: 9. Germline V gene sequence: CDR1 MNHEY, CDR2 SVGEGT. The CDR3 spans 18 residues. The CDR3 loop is CASSYPGLAGFATYEQYF. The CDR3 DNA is TGTGCCAGCAGTTACCCGGGACTAGCGGGATTTGCTACCTACGAGCAGTACTTC.

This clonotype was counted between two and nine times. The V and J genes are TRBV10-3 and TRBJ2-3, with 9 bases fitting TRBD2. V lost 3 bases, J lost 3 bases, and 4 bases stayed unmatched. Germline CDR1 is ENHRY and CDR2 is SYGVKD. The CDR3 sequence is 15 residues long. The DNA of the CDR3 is TGTGCCATCAGTGACGGTAGCGGGGGAACAGATACGCAGTATTTT. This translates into CAISDGSGGTDTQYF.

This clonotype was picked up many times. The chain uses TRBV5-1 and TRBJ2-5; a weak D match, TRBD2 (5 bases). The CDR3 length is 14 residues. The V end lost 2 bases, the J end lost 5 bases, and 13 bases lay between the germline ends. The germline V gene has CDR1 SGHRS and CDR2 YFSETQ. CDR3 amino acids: CASSLAGIYETQYF. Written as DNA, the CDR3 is TGCGCCAGCAGCTTAGCCGGGATTTATGAGACCCAGTACTTC.

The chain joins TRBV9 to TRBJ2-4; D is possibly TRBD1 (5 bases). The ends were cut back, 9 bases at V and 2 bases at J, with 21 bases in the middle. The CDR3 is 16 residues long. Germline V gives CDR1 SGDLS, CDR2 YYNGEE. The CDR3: CANHSRTSVTKNIQYF. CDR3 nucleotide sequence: TGTGCCAACCATAGCAGGACATCGGTAACCAAAAACATTCAGTACTTC.

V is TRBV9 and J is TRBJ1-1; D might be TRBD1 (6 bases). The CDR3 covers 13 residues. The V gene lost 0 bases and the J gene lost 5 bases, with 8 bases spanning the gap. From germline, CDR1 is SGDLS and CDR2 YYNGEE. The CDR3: CASSVDRVTEAFF. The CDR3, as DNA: TGTGCCAGCAGCGTAGACAGGGTTACTGAAGCTTTCTTT.

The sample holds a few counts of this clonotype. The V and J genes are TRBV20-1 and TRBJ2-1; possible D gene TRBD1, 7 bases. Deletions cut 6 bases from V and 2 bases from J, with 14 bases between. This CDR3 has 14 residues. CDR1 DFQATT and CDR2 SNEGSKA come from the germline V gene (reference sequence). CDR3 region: CSATRGTAYNEQFF. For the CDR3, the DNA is TGCAGTGCCACACGGGGGACAGCCTACAATGAGCAGTTCTTC.

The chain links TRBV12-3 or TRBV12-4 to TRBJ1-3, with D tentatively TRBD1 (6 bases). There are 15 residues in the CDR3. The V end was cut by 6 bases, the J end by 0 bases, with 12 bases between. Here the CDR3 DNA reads TGTGCCAGCAGACAACAGGGAATCTCTGGAAACACCATATATTTT. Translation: CASRQQGISGNTIYF.

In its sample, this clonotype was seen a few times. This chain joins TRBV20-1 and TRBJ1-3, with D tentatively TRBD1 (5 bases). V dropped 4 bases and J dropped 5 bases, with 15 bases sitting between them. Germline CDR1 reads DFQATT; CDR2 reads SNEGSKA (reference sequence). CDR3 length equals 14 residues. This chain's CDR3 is CSATLGDGRNTIYF. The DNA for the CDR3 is TGCAGTGCTACTTTAGGGGATGGCAGAAACACCATATATTTT.

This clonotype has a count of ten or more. The CDR3 region is CASSSGTALYEQYF. The DNA for the CDR3 is TGCGCCAGCAGCTCCGGGACAGCTTTATACGAGCAGTACTTC. This chain links TRBV5-1 with TRBJ2-7, with 7 bases aligning to TRBD1. The germline CDR1 and CDR2 sequences are SGHRS and YFSETQ. With V trimmed by 3 bases and J by 4 bases, 7 bases remained unmatched. The CDR3 loop spans 14 amino acids.

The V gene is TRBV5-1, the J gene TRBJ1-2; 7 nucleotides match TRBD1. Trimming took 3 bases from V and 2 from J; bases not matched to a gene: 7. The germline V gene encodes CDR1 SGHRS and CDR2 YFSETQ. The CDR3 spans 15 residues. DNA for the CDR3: TGCGCCAGCAGCTCAGCCCCGACAGGGAACTATGGCTACACCTTC. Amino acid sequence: CASSSAPTGNYGYTF.

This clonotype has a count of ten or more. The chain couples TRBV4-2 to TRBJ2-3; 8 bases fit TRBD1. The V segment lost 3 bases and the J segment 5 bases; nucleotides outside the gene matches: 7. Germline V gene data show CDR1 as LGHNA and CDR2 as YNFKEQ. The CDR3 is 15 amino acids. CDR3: CASSHGQGLGDTQYF. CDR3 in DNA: TGTGCCAGCAGCCATGGACAGGGCCTGGGAGATACGCAGTATTTT.

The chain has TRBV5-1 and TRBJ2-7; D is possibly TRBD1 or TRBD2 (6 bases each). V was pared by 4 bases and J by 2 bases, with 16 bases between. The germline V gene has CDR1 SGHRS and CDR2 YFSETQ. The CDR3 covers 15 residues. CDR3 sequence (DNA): TGCGCCAGCAGCCACGCGTCCGGGGGCCCCTACGAGCAGTACTTC. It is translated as CASSHASGGPYEQYF.

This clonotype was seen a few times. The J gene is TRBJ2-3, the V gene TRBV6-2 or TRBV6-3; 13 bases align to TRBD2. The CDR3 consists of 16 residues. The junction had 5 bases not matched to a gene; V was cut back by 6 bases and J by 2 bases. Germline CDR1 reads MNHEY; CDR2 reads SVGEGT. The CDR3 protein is CASRRLAGGPTDTQYF. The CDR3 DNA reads TGTGCCAGCAGGAGACTAGCGGGAGGTCCCACAGATACGCAGTATTTT.

Here the CDR3 reads CASTPNSYNEQFF. CDR3 DNA sequence: TGTGCCAGCACACCTAACTCCTACAATGAGCAGTTCTTC. The chain recombines TRBV12-3 or TRBV12-4 with TRBJ2-1; D ambiguous. The CDR3 covers 13 residues. Deletions cut 7 bases from V and 0 bases from J, with 7 bases between.

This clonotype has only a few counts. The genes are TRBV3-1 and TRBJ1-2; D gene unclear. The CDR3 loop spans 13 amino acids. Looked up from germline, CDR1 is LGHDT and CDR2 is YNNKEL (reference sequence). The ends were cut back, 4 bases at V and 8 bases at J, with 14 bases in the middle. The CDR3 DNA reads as TGTGCCAGCAGCCTCAGGACGGCTGTCGGCTACACCTTC. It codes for CASSLRTAVGYTF.

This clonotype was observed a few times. The CDR3 reads CASSLRPGELFF. In DNA, the CDR3 is TGTGCCAGCAGCCTTCGTCCCGGGGAGCTGTTTTTT. This chain joins TRBV12-3 or TRBV12-4 and TRBJ2-2; D is unclear. The CDR3 sequence is 12 residues long. Trimming stripped 6 bases from V and 6 bases from J, with 8 bases between.